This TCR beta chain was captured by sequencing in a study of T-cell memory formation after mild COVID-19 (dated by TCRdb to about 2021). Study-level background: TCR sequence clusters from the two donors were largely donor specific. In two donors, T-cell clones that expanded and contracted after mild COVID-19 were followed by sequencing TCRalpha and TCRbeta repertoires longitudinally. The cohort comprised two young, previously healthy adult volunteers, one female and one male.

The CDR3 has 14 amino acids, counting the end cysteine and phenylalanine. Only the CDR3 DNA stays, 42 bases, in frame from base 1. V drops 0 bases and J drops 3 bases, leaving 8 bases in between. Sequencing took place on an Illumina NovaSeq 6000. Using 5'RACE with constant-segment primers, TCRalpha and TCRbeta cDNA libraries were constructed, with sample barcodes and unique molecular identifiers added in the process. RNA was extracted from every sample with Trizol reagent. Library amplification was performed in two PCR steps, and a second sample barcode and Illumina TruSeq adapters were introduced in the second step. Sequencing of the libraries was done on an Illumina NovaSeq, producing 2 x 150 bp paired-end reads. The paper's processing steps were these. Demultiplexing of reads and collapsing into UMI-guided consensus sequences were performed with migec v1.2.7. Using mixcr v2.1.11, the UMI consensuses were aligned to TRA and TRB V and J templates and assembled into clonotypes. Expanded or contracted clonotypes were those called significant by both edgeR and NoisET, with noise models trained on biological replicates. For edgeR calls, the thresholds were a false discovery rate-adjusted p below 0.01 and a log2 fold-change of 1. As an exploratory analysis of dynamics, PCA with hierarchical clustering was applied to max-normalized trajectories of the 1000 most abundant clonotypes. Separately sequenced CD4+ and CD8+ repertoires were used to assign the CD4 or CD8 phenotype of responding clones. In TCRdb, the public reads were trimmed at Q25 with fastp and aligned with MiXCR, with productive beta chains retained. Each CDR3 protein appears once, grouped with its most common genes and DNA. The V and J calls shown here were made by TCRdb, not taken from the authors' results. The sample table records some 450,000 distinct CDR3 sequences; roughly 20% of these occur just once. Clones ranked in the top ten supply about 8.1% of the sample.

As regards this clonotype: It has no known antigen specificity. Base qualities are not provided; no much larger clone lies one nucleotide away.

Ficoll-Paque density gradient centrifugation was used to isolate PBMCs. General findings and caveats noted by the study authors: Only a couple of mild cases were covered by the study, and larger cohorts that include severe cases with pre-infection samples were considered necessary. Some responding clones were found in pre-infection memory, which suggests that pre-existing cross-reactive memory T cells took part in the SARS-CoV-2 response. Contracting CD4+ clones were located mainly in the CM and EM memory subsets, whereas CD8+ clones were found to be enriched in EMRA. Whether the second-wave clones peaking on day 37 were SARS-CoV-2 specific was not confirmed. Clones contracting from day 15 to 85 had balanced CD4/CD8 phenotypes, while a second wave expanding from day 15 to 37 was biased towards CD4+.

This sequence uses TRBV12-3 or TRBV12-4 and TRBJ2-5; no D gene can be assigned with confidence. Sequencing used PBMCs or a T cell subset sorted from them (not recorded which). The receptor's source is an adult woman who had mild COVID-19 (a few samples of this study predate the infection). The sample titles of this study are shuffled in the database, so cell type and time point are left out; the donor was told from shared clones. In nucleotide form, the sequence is TGTGCCAGCAGTTTAGCCCTCGGCGAAGAGACCCAGTACTTC. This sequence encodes CASSLALGEETQYF.